Following are 16 T cell receptor beta chains from one sample sequenced in a study of T cell repertoires in ileal Crohn's disease. Measured with immunoSEQ multiplex PCR; TCRdb has only the in-frame clones, and not every one. Of approximately 8,800 clones in the sample, around 96% are singletons; the top ten hold approximately 0.21%. Sequencing was done on a sample of ileal tissue. The receptors shown here come from an adult with Crohn's disease.

The chain has TRBV4-2 and TRBJ1-4; TRBD1 agrees at 8 bases. This CDR3 contains 17 residues. CDR1 LGHNA and CDR2 YNFKEQ come from the germline V gene. With V trimmed by 1 base and J by 7 bases, 11 bases remained unmatched. The CDR3 region is CASSQASGGAVGEKLFF. For the CDR3, the DNA is TGTGCCAGCAGCCAAGCCTCAGGGGGCGCGGTTGGTGAAAAACTGTTTTTT.

This rearrangement joins TRBV10-3 to TRBJ2-1; TRBD2 matches 10 bases. Trimming removed 3 bases from V and 3 bases from J; junction bases left unmatched: 2. The CDR3 extends over 15 amino acids. Germline V CDR1 and CDR2: ENHRY, SYGVKD. CDR3 protein: CAISDERGGYNEQFF. CDR3 bases: TGTGCCATCAGTGACGAGCGGGGGGGCTACAATGAGCAGTTCTTC.

The J gene is TRBJ2-1, the V gene TRBV30; 8 positions agree with TRBD2. Germline trimming cut 7 bases from V and 7 bases from J; bases unmatched to any gene: 6. This CDR3 region has 12 residues. Germline CDR1 GTSNPN, CDR2 SVGIG (reference sequence). CDR3 in amino acids: CALRGEGNEQFF. The CDR3 region has the DNA TGTGCCTTGCGGGGGGAGGGGAATGAGCAGTTCTTC.

The V gene is TRBV5-4, the J gene TRBJ1-2; perhaps TRBD1 as D (5 bases). The germline gives CDR1 SGHNT, CDR2 YYREEE (reference sequence). The CDR3 contains 16 residues. Trimming removed 4 bases from V and 8 bases from J, with 24 bases in between. The CDR3 DNA reads TGTGCCAGCAGCCCCAATAACTGGGCCGGCGGGGCGGGCTACACCTTC. It encodes CASSPNNWAGGAGYTF.

This clone was observed a single time. The chain links TRBV9 to TRBJ2-3; 12 bases agree with TRBD2. This CDR3 has 19 amino acids. The V segment lost 0 bases and the J segment 5 bases; nucleotides outside the gene matches: 13. Germline V gene data show CDR1 as SGDLS and CDR2 as YYNGEE. In DNA form, the CDR3 reads TGTGCCAGCAGCGTAGAGGGCCTAGCGGGGGGGCCGTCACGAGATACGCAGTATTTT. Amino acid sequence: CASSVEGLAGGPSRDTQYF.

V is TRBV15 and J is TRBJ2-3; TRBD1 aligns across 11 bases. The CDR3 spans 17 residues. Trimming cost V 1 base and J 1 base; bases outside gene matches: 4. Germline V CDR1 and CDR2: LNHNV, YYDKDF (reference sequence). CDR3 bases: TGTGCCACCAGCAGAGGGACAGGGGGCCGGGGCACAGATACGCAGTATTTT. Its protein is CATSRGTGGRGTDTQYF.

J is TRBJ2-5 and V is TRBV7-2; the D gene is possibly TRBD1 (6 bases). The CDR3 contains 14 residues. Germline CDR1 is SGHTA and CDR2 is FQGNSA. The germline V and J ends were trimmed by 2 bases and 5 bases, with 12 bases remaining between them. The CDR3 nucleotides are TGTGCCAGCAGCTTATCAGGGGCGGGTGAGACCCAGTACTTC. It encodes CASSLSGAGETQYF.

The chain joins TRBV5-4 to TRBJ2-3; D not resolved. This CDR3 is 14 amino acids long. Trimming cost V 0 bases and J 3 bases, with 8 bases left between them. Per the germline V gene, CDR1 is SGHNT and CDR2 is YYREEE (reference sequence). As DNA, the CDR3 is TGTGCCAGCAGCTTGGGACTGAGTACAGATACGCAGTATTTT. Amino acids: CASSLGLSTDTQYF. The full variable domain, its missing parts supplied by reference TRBV5-4 and TRBJ2-3, is ETGVTQSPTHLIKTRGQQVTLRCSSQSGHNTVSWYQQALGQGPQFIFQYYREEENGRGNFPPRFSGLQFPNYSSELNVNALELDDSALYLCASSLGLSTDTQYFGPGTRLTVL.

The chain couples TRBV7-2 to TRBJ2-4; TRBD2 aligns across 7 bases. The junction had 8 bases not matched to a gene; V was cut back by 3 bases and J by 0 bases. Germline V gene data show CDR1 as SGHTA and CDR2 as FQGNSA. This CDR3 spans 17 amino acids. The CDR3 region is CASSFRSGGLAKNIQYF. CDR3 DNA: TGTGCCAGCAGCTTCCGGTCGGGGGGTTTAGCCAAAAACATTCAGTACTTC.

CDR3 amino acids: CASSPTTGTGGIYGYTF. In DNA form, the CDR3 reads TGTGCCAGCAGCCCCACCACCGGGACAGGGGGCATCTATGGCTACACCTTC. This chain connects TRBV5-6 to TRBJ1-2; 12 bases are a match to TRBD1. The CDR3 has 17 residues. V lost 4 bases, J lost 4 bases, and 11 bases stayed unmatched. Germline CDR1 SGHDT, CDR2 YYEEEE.

The chain has TRBV7-2 and TRBJ1-1; D is possibly TRBD1 (6 bases). V dropped 0 bases and J dropped 9 bases, with 8 bases sitting between them. Germline V lookup: CDR1 SGHTA, CDR2 FQGNSA. CDR3 size: 12 residues. CDR3 sequence (DNA): TGTGCCAGCAGCTTAGCTAGGGACAAAGCTTTCTTT. Residues: CASSLARDKAFF.

The rearrangement joins TRBV5-1 to TRBJ2-3; TRBD2 is a possible D gene (5 bases). The CDR3 is made up of 14 amino acids. Trimming shortened V by 4 bases and J by 0 bases, and 9 bases separated the two germline ends. Germline V gene lookup returns CDR1 SGHRS and CDR2 YFSETQ. The CDR3 nucleotides read TGCGCCAGCAGCGGAAGCGGTAGCACAGATACGCAGTATTTT. Translation gives CASSGSGSTDTQYF.

The CDR3 nucleotides are TGTGCCAGCAGCTTACAGGTCGGCAGACAGAACACCGGGGAGCTGTTTTTT. It translates to CASSLQVGRQNTGELFF. The rearrangement joins TRBV7-7 to TRBJ2-2; D not resolved. From germline, CDR1 is SSHAT and CDR2 FNYEAQ (reference sequence). Trimming took 2 bases from V and 1 from J, leaving 14 bases between them. CDR3 size: 17 residues.

CDR3 region: CASSDGRGSWPQHF. As DNA, the CDR3 is TGTGCCAGTAGCGATGGCAGGGGTAGTTGGCCCCAGCATTTT. This chain joins TRBV19 and TRBJ1-5, with D perhaps matching TRBD1 (6 bases). V lost 6 bases and J lost 9, with 18 bases in between. The CDR3 is made up of 14 amino acids. The germline CDR1 and CDR2 sequences are LNHDA and SQIVND (reference sequence).

The chain joins TRBV5-8 to TRBJ2-1; 7 nucleotides line up with TRBD1. The junction had 8 bases not matched to a gene; V was cut back by 4 bases and J by 4 bases. Germline CDR1 is SGHTS and CDR2 is YDEGEE. The CDR3 has 15 residues. CDR3 sequence (DNA): TGTGCCAGCAGCGTCGTAGGGGGCCAATACAATGAGCAGTTCTTC. It yields the protein CASSVVGGQYNEQFF. Complete variable domain (other parts from reference TRBV5-8 and TRBJ2-1): EAGVTQSPTHLIKTRGQQATLRCSPISGHTSVYWYQQALGLGLQFLLWYDEGEERNRGNFPPRFSGRQFPNYSSELNVNALELEDSALYLCASSVVGGQYNEQFFGPGTRLTVL.

The rearrangement uses TRBV9 and TRBJ1-2; D not resolved. Trimming cost V 9 bases and J 7 bases, with 4 bases left between them. The CDR3 consists of 8 residues. CDR1 is SGDLS, CDR2 YYNGEE, per germline. The CDR3 DNA reads as TGTGCCACGGTTGGCTACACCTTC. Translated: CATVGYTF.